This record looks at one T cell receptor beta chain sequence and its context. Its antigen is still unknown. The source of the sample is a study of T cell repertoires in cytomegalovirus infection. Study as a whole: CMV infection plus the matching HLA type was flagged by public TCR beta signatures. General study findings and limits: Dominating the ex vivo response were HLA-C-restricted CMV-specific TCR beta clonotypes. Using cumulative public TCR beta family frequency, the authors identified those who carried CMV together with the relevant HLA.

TCRdb fed the reads into MiXCR, producing one record per CDR3 protein. The sample includes some 680,000 distinct CDR3 sequences, 35% seen only once; the top ten take 2.5% to 3%. V shed 0 bases, J shed 6 bases, and the junction held 6 bases outside the gene matches. The CDR3 sequence is 16 residues long. Germline-derived CDR1 and CDR2 are SGHTA and FQGNSA. Material for sequencing was PBMCs. The receptor was isolated from a human donor in good health (CMV status not recorded). Some clones in this sample may be carry-over from other donors' samples. The genes are TRBV7-2 and TRBJ2-3, with 10 nucleotides matching TRBD2. The CDR3 reads CASSLASGGAGDTQYF. The DNA for the CDR3 is TGTGCCAGCAGCTTAGCCAGCGGGGGGGCGGGGGATACGCAGTATTTT.